This T cell receptor beta chain was identified in a study of a mutant IDH1 vaccine in newly diagnosed glioma. As concerns this clone: What it binds is unknown.

Time point of the sample: week 47, end of study. Vaccine doses each comprised 300 ug of mutant IDH1 20-mer peptide, with topical imiquimod. TCRdb's copy holds only in-frame clones and misses some; the assay was immunoSEQ multiplex PCR. The table has some 60,000 clones, less than 90% seen once. The sequenced sample was PBMCs, obtained from a glioma patient whose treatment included an IDH1 peptide vaccine. This receptor was obtained from a woman in her fifties or sixties with glioma.

The CDR3 region is CASSVGVGTEAFF. The CDR3 bases are TGTGCCAGCAGCGTAGGGGTCGGCACTGAAGCTTTCTTT. The rearrangement joins TRBV9 to TRBJ1-1; D gene uncertain. Trimming stripped 0 bases from V and 4 bases from J, with 7 bases between. The CDR3 extends over 13 amino acids. Germline V gene data show CDR1 as SGDLS and CDR2 as YYNGEE.